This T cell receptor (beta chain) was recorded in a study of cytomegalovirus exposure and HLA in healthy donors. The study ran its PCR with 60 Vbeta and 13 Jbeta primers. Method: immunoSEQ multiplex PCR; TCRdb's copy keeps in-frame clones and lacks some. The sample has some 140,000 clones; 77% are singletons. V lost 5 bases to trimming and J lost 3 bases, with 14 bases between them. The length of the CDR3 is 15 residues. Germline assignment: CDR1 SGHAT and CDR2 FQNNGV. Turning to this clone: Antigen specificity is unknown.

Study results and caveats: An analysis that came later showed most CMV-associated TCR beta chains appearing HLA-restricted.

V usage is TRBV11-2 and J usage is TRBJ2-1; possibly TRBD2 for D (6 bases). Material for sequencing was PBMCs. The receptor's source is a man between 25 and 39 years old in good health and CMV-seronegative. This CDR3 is CASSGLRGNYNEQFF. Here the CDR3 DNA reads TGTGCCAGCAGCGGACTACGGGGAAACTACAATGAGCAGTTCTTC.